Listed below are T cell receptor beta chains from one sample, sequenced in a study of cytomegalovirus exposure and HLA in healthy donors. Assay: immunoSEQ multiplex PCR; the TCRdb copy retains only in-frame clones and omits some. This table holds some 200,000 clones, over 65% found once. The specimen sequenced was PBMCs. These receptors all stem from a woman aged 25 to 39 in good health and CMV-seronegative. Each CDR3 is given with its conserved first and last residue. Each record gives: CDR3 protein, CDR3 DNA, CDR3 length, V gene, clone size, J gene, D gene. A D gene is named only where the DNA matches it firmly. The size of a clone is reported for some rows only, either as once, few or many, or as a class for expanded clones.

cdr3_aa: CASSQTSGNTQYF
cdr3_nt: TGTGCCAGCAGCCAGACTAGCGGGAATACGCAGTATTTT
cdr3_length: 13
v_call: TRBV7-3
clone_size: .
j_call: TRBJ2-3
d_call: TRBD2

cdr3_aa: CASGGWTSGRVIF
cdr3_nt: TGTGCCAGCGGAGGGTGGACTAGCGGCCGCGTGATCTTT
cdr3_length: 13
v_call: TRBV27
clone_size: .
j_call: TRBJ2-3
d_call: TRBD2

cdr3_aa: CASSSWTSGVETQYF
cdr3_nt: TGTGCCAGCAGTTCTTGGACTAGCGGGGTAGAGACCCAGTACTTC
cdr3_length: 15
v_call: TRBV27
clone_size: .
j_call: TRBJ2-5
d_call: TRBD2

cdr3_aa: CASSLYQGDLNYGYTF
cdr3_nt: TGCGCCAGCAGCCTTTATCAGGGGGACCTAAACTATGGCTACACCTTC
cdr3_length: 16
v_call: TRBV4-1
clone_size: few
j_call: TRBJ1-2
d_call: TRBD1

cdr3_aa: CASSYAGATEAFF
cdr3_nt: TGTGCCAGCAGCTACGCAGGGGCCACTGAAGCTTTCTTT
cdr3_length: 13
v_call: TRBV9
clone_size: once
j_call: TRBJ1-1
d_call: .

cdr3_aa: CASSFSDRDYGYTF
cdr3_nt: TGTGCCAGCAGTTTTTCGGACAGGGACTATGGCTACACCTTC
cdr3_length: 14
v_call: TRBV2
clone_size: .
j_call: TRBJ1-2
d_call: TRBD1

cdr3_aa: CASSPIVLGTSGTGELFF
cdr3_nt: TGTGCCAGCTCGCCCATCGTGCTGGGGACTAGCGGGACCGGGGAGCTGTTTTTT
cdr3_length: 18
v_call: TRBV18
clone_size: many
j_call: TRBJ2-2
d_call: TRBD2

cdr3_aa: CASSPYLDRFRSAQYF
cdr3_nt: TGTGCCAGCAGCCCTTACCTGGACAGGTTTCGTAGTGCCCAGTACTTC
cdr3_length: 16
v_call: TRBV9
clone_size: .
j_call: TRBJ2-5
d_call: TRBD1

cdr3_aa: CASSLAAGGIYNEQFF
cdr3_nt: TGTGCCAGCAGCTTAGCCGCGGGGGGTATTTACAATGAGCAGTTCTTC
cdr3_length: 16
v_call: TRBV7-6
clone_size: .
j_call: TRBJ2-1
d_call: TRBD2

cdr3_aa: CASRPRTVNNEQFF
cdr3_nt: TGTGCCAGCCGCCCGAGGACAGTAAACAATGAGCAGTTCTTC
cdr3_length: 14
v_call: TRBV6-5
clone_size: .
j_call: TRBJ2-1
d_call: .

cdr3_aa: CASETRDRRLPEAFF
cdr3_nt: TGTGCCAGCGAGACCCGGGACAGGAGATTACCTGAAGCTTTCTTT
cdr3_length: 15
v_call: TRBV6-6
clone_size: .
j_call: TRBJ1-1
d_call: TRBD1

cdr3_aa: CSVGGQGGKNIQYF
cdr3_nt: TGCAGCGTTGGCGGACAGGGGGGGAAAAACATTCAGTACTTC
cdr3_length: 14
v_call: TRBV29-1
clone_size: .
j_call: TRBJ2-4
d_call: TRBD1

cdr3_aa: CASSVLGQGDTEAFF
cdr3_nt: TGTGCCAGCAGCGTACTGGGACAGGGGGACACTGAAGCTTTCTTT
cdr3_length: 15
v_call: TRBV9
clone_size: .
j_call: TRBJ1-1
d_call: TRBD1

cdr3_aa: CASSIGRQGGQPQHF
cdr3_nt: TGTGCCAGTAGTATAGGGCGACAGGGTGGTCAGCCCCAGCATTTT
cdr3_length: 15
v_call: TRBV19
clone_size: .
j_call: TRBJ1-5
d_call: TRBD1

cdr3_aa: CASSMAWGGKSGQYF
cdr3_nt: TGTGCCAGTAGTATGGCCTGGGGAGGTAAGAGCGGGCAGTACTTC
cdr3_length: 15
v_call: TRBV19
clone_size: few
j_call: TRBJ2-5
d_call: .

cdr3_aa: CASSANRGQGYNEQFF
cdr3_nt: TGTGCCAGCAGCGCCAATCGGGGACAGGGGTACAATGAGCAGTTCTTC
cdr3_length: 16
v_call: TRBV7-8
clone_size: .
j_call: TRBJ2-1
d_call: TRBD1

cdr3_aa: CASSRFAGAEQYF
cdr3_nt: TGTGCCAGCAGTCGGTTCGCGGGGGCCGAGCAGTACTTC
cdr3_length: 13
v_call: TRBV27
clone_size: .
j_call: TRBJ2-7
d_call: .

cdr3_aa: CASSPGGSTDTQYF
cdr3_nt: TGCGCCAGCAGCCCCGGGGGGAGCACAGATACGCAGTATTTT
cdr3_length: 14
v_call: TRBV5-1
clone_size: .
j_call: TRBJ2-3
d_call: TRBD2

cdr3_aa: CASSADRVTEAFF
cdr3_nt: TGTGCCAGCAGCGCGGACAGGGTCACTGAAGCTTTCTTT
cdr3_length: 13
v_call: TRBV6-1
clone_size: .
j_call: TRBJ1-1
d_call: TRBD1

cdr3_aa: CAISETGTATEPQHF
cdr3_nt: TGTGCCATCAGTGAAACCGGGACAGCAACAGAGCCCCAGCATTTT
cdr3_length: 15
v_call: TRBV10-3
clone_size: .
j_call: TRBJ1-5
d_call: TRBD1

cdr3_aa: CASSFGGANYGYTF
cdr3_nt: TGTGCCAGCAGCTTCGGGGGAGCTAACTATGGCTACACCTTC
cdr3_length: 14
v_call: TRBV5-5
clone_size: .
j_call: TRBJ1-2
d_call: .

cdr3_aa: CAIQEGNTEAFF
cdr3_nt: TGTGCCATACAGGAGGGGAACACTGAAGCTTTCTTT
cdr3_length: 12
v_call: TRBV10-3
clone_size: .
j_call: TRBJ1-1
d_call: .

cdr3_aa: CASSLTGLSEQYF
cdr3_nt: TGTGCCAGCAGCTTAACGGGACTCTCTGAGCAGTATTTT
cdr3_length: 13
v_call: TRBV7-3
clone_size: .
j_call: TRBJ2-3
d_call: .

cdr3_aa: CASSPLTGVGDIQYF
cdr3_nt: TGCGCCAGCAGCCCTCTCACCGGGGTTGGGGACATTCAGTACTTC
cdr3_length: 15
v_call: TRBV4-1
clone_size: few
j_call: TRBJ2-4
d_call: .

cdr3_aa: CASSYAGRGYTF
cdr3_nt: TGTGCCAGCAGTTACGCGGGGCGAGGCTACACCTTC
cdr3_length: 12
v_call: TRBV6-5
clone_size: .
j_call: TRBJ1-2
d_call: .

cdr3_aa: CASSFAPPGQHTNYGYTF
cdr3_nt: TGCGCCAGCAGCTTCGCCCCCCCGGGACAGCACACAAACTATGGCTACACCTTC
cdr3_length: 18
v_call: TRBV5-1
clone_size: .
j_call: TRBJ1-2
d_call: TRBD1

cdr3_aa: CASSAQYEQYF
cdr3_nt: TGTGCCAGCAGCGCTCAGTACGAGCAGTACTTC
cdr3_length: 11
v_call: TRBV5-6
clone_size: .
j_call: TRBJ2-7
d_call: .

cdr3_aa: CASSPVGQVEAFF
cdr3_nt: TGCGCCAGCAGCCCGGTTGGACAGGTTGAAGCTTTCTTT
cdr3_length: 13
v_call: TRBV5-1
clone_size: .
j_call: TRBJ1-1
d_call: TRBD1

cdr3_aa: CASSYAGGLYEQYF
cdr3_nt: TGTGCCAGCAGTTACGCGGGGGGGCTTTACGAGCAGTACTTC
cdr3_length: 14
v_call: TRBV6-5
clone_size: few
j_call: TRBJ2-7
d_call: TRBD2

cdr3_aa: CASSLGPTGIGYTF
cdr3_nt: TGTGCCAGCAGCTTGGGCCCGACAGGGATTGGCTACACCTTC
cdr3_length: 14
v_call: TRBV5-6
clone_size: .
j_call: TRBJ1-2
d_call: TRBD1

cdr3_aa: CASSLDPFRGYEQYF
cdr3_nt: TGTGCCAGCAGCTTAGATCCTTTCCGGGGCTACGAGCAGTACTTC
cdr3_length: 15
v_call: TRBV11-3
clone_size: .
j_call: TRBJ2-7
d_call: .

cdr3_aa: CASHLKRSRYEQYF
cdr3_nt: TGTGCCAGTCACTTAAAGCGCAGTCGGTACGAGCAGTACTTC
cdr3_length: 14
v_call: TRBV19
clone_size: .
j_call: TRBJ2-7
d_call: .

cdr3_aa: CASSFVSGREGEQYF
cdr3_nt: TGTGCCAGCAGCTTTGTTAGCGGGAGGGAGGGCGAGCAGTACTTC
cdr3_length: 15
v_call: TRBV7-2
clone_size: .
j_call: TRBJ2-7
d_call: TRBD2

cdr3_aa: CASSRDSLAGYEQYF
cdr3_nt: TGTGCCAGTAGTAGGGACAGTTTAGCTGGCTACGAGCAGTACTTC
cdr3_length: 15
v_call: TRBV19
clone_size: .
j_call: TRBJ2-7
d_call: TRBD1

cdr3_aa: CASRRIRGYTEAFF
cdr3_nt: TGTGCCAGCAGACGAATAAGGGGTTACACTGAAGCTTTCTTT
cdr3_length: 14
v_call: TRBV9
clone_size: few
j_call: TRBJ1-1
d_call: .

cdr3_aa: CASSGGSGREHEKLFF
cdr3_nt: TGTGCCAGCAGCGGAGGGTCGGGTAGGGAGCATGAAAAACTGTTTTTT
cdr3_length: 16
v_call: TRBV9
clone_size: few
j_call: TRBJ1-4
d_call: .

cdr3_aa: CASSSLQETQYF
cdr3_nt: TGCGCCAGCAGCTCCCTCCAAGAGACCCAGTACTTC
cdr3_length: 12
v_call: TRBV5-1
clone_size: .
j_call: TRBJ2-5
d_call: .

cdr3_aa: CASSPRTEYGYTF
cdr3_nt: TGCGCCAGCAGCCCTAGGACAGAGTATGGCTACACCTTC
cdr3_length: 13
v_call: TRBV4-3
clone_size: .
j_call: TRBJ1-2
d_call: .

cdr3_aa: CASSLGGRAIWNTGELFF
cdr3_nt: TGTGCCAGCAGCTTAGGCGGGAGGGCCATATGGAACACCGGGGAGCTGTTTTTT
cdr3_length: 18
v_call: TRBV7-2
clone_size: .
j_call: TRBJ2-2
d_call: TRBD2

cdr3_aa: CASSLGGGASNYGYTF
cdr3_nt: TGTGCCAGCAGCTTGGGAGGGGGAGCCTCTAACTATGGCTACACCTTC
cdr3_length: 16
v_call: TRBV5-4
clone_size: .
j_call: TRBJ1-2
d_call: .

cdr3_aa: CASSIGAGGMPEAFF
cdr3_nt: TGTGCCAGTAGTATAGGGGCAGGGGGCATGCCTGAAGCTTTCTTT
cdr3_length: 15
v_call: TRBV19
clone_size: few
j_call: TRBJ1-1
d_call: TRBD1

cdr3_aa: CASSTTGPGELFF
cdr3_nt: TGTGCCAGCTCAACGACAGGTCCCGGGGAGCTGTTTTTT
cdr3_length: 13
v_call: TRBV18
clone_size: .
j_call: TRBJ2-2
d_call: .

cdr3_aa: CASSAPDRAGTEAFF
cdr3_nt: TGTGCCAGCAGCGCTCCCGACAGGGCGGGCACTGAAGCTTTCTTT
cdr3_length: 15
v_call: TRBV7-9
clone_size: .
j_call: TRBJ1-1
d_call: TRBD1

cdr3_aa: CASSVNRDSGEQFF
cdr3_nt: TGCGCCAGCAGCGTTAACCGGGACAGCGGTGAGCAGTTCTTC
cdr3_length: 14
v_call: TRBV5-1
clone_size: .
j_call: TRBJ2-1
d_call: TRBD1

cdr3_aa: CASSLRGSYEQYF
cdr3_nt: TGTGCCAGCAGCTTACGGGGGTCCTACGAGCAGTACTTC
cdr3_length: 13
v_call: TRBV7-2
clone_size: once
j_call: TRBJ2-7
d_call: .

cdr3_aa: CASSGREGQETQYF
cdr3_nt: TGTGCCAGCAGTGGGCGGGAGGGCCAAGAGACCCAGTACTTC
cdr3_length: 14
v_call: TRBV2
clone_size: .
j_call: TRBJ2-5
d_call: TRBD2

cdr3_aa: CASGLGGYNEQFF
cdr3_nt: TGTGCTAGTGGTTTGGGCGGCTACAATGAGCAGTTCTTC
cdr3_length: 13
v_call: TRBV12-5
clone_size: .
j_call: TRBJ2-1
d_call: .

cdr3_aa: CASSPSGGRYEQYF
cdr3_nt: TGTGCCAGCAGTCCCTCCGGGGGGCGCTACGAGCAGTACTTC
cdr3_length: 14
v_call: TRBV6-6
clone_size: once
j_call: TRBJ2-7
d_call: .

cdr3_aa: CAISVVMNTEAFF
cdr3_nt: TGTGCCATCAGTGTAGTAATGAACACTGAAGCTTTCTTT
cdr3_length: 13
v_call: TRBV10-3
clone_size: .
j_call: TRBJ1-1
d_call: .

cdr3_aa: CASSNLGQAGAYEQYF
cdr3_nt: TGTGCCAGCAGCAATTTAGGACAGGCCGGGGCCTACGAGCAGTACTTC
cdr3_length: 16
v_call: TRBV5-4
clone_size: .
j_call: TRBJ2-7
d_call: TRBD1

cdr3_aa: CASSESEGAYYGYTF
cdr3_nt: TGCGCCAGCAGTGAGTCCGAGGGGGCGTACTATGGCTACACCTTC
cdr3_length: 15
v_call: TRBV10-2
clone_size: .
j_call: TRBJ1-2
d_call: TRBD1

cdr3_aa: CASRETGGGTGNTIYF
cdr3_nt: TGTGCCAGCAGAGAAACAGGGGGAGGTACTGGAAACACCATATATTTT
cdr3_length: 16
v_call: TRBV6-1
clone_size: .
j_call: TRBJ1-3
d_call: TRBD1

cdr3_aa: CASSIDGGRPTDTQYF
cdr3_nt: TGTGCCAGTAGTATAGATGGGGGGAGGCCCACAGATACGCAGTATTTT
cdr3_length: 16
v_call: TRBV19
clone_size: .
j_call: TRBJ2-3
d_call: .

cdr3_aa: CASSLDSYTEAFF
cdr3_nt: TGTGCCAGTTCATTAGACAGTTACACTGAAGCTTTCTTT
cdr3_length: 13
v_call: TRBV19
clone_size: .
j_call: TRBJ1-1
d_call: .

cdr3_aa: CASSPKTSGSLYEQYF
cdr3_nt: TGTGCCAGCAGCCCCAAGACTAGCGGTTCTCTCTACGAGCAGTACTTC
cdr3_length: 16
v_call: TRBV14
clone_size: .
j_call: TRBJ2-7
d_call: TRBD2

cdr3_aa: CASSPSGTSGANEQFF
cdr3_nt: TGCGCCAGCAGCCCCTCCGGGACTAGCGGTGCAAATGAGCAGTTCTTC
cdr3_length: 16
v_call: TRBV5-1
clone_size: .
j_call: TRBJ2-1
d_call: TRBD2

cdr3_aa: CASGLVRGQGAGEQYF
cdr3_nt: TGTGCTAGTGGTTTGGTACGGGGACAGGGGGCGGGTGAGCAGTACTTC
cdr3_length: 16
v_call: TRBV12-5
clone_size: .
j_call: TRBJ2-7
d_call: TRBD1